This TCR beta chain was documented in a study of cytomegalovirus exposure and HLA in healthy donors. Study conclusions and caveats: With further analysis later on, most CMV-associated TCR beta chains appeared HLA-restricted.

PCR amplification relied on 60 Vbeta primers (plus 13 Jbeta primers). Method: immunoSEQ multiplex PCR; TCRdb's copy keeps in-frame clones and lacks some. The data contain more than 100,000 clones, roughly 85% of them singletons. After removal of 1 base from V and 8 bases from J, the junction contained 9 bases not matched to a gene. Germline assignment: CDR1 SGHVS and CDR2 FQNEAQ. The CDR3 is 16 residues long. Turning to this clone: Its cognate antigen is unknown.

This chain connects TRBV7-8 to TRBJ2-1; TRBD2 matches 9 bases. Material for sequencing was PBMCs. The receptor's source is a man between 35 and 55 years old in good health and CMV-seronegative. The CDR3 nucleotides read TGTGCCAGCAGCTTAGTCGGTAGCGGGAGAGTCCATGAGCAGTTCTTC. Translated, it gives CASSLVGSGRVHEQFF.